One sample yielded the 24 T cell receptor beta chains listed below, sequenced in a study of sequential checkpoint blockade in melanoma (dated 2019 in TCRdb). The treatment or condition label for this specimen denotes: randomized to nivolumab then ipilimumab (arm A) or the reverse (arm B). Libraries were constructed by the immunoSEQ multiplex PCR assay. Held by TCRdb, this immuneACCESS table contains in-frame sequences only and omits some clones. Under half of the omission traces to an unresolved V gene where checked; the cause of the rest is unknown. The sample yields 15,000 to 20,000 clones; roughly 70% were counted once. More than 9.5% of the sample goes to the ten largest clones. The source was CD8+ T cells sorted from blood (inferred from file names), collected from a patient given nivolumab and ipilimumab in sequence. The receptors here all came from a human donor with melanoma.

The rearrangement joins TRBV7-9 to TRBJ2-1; D is ambiguous. Trimming left V 1 base short and J 0 bases short, with 7 bases between. This CDR3 has 15 amino acids. Germline-derived CDR1 and CDR2 are SEHNR and FQNEAQ (reference sequence). CDR3 loop: CASSLVQTSYNEQFF. The CDR3 coding sequence is TGTGCCAGCAGCTTAGTACAGACCTCCTACAATGAGCAGTTCTTC. Based on the CDR3 plus reference TRBV7-9 and TRBJ2-1, the full variable domain is DTGVSQNPRHKITKRGQNVTFRCDPISEHNRLYWYRQTLGQGPEFLTYFQNEAQLEKSRLLSDRFSAERPKGSFSTLEIQRTEQGDSAMYLCASSLVQTSYNEQFFGPGTRLTVL.

The chain combines TRBV6-1 with TRBJ2-7; D remains ambiguous. Trimming took off 5 bases at V and 6 bases at J, with 8 bases between the two ends. This CDR3 has 11 amino acids. The germline V gene has CDR1 MNHNS and CDR2 SASEGT. The DNA of the CDR3 is TGTGCCAGCAGTACCTGGAGCGAGCAGTACTTC. Its protein product is CASSTWSEQYF.

The table lists this clone with a few counts. The rearrangement uses TRBV19 and TRBJ1-5; TRBD1 might be the D (5 bases). V was shortened by 4 bases and J by 5 bases, with 18 bases between the two germline ends. CDR3 length: 16 amino acids. Looked up from germline, CDR1 is LNHDA and CDR2 is SQIVND (reference sequence). The CDR3 bases are TGTGCCAGTAGTAGGGGCTCCGGGGGGTTTTATCAGCCCCAGCATTTT. It encodes CASSRGSGGFYQPQHF.

The gene calls are TRBV13 and TRBJ2-2, with TRBD1 matching over 8 bases. The CDR3 totals 15 residues. Germline CDR1 PRHDT, CDR2 FYEKMQ (reference sequence). The trim removed 5 bases at V and 2 bases at J, leaving 4 bases unmatched. CDR3 loop: CASSVGTGNTGELFF. CDR3 bases: TGTGCCAGCAGCGTCGGGACAGGCAACACCGGGGAGCTGTTTTTT.

The J gene is TRBJ2-3, the V gene TRBV7-6; 7 positions agree with TRBD2. The CDR3 contains 16 residues. V trimming: 4 bases; J trimming: 10 bases; junction bases outside the gene matches: 17. Germline V gene data show CDR1 as SGHVS and CDR2 as FNYEAQ. The CDR3 nucleotides are TGTGCCAGCAGCTCGACCGTAGCGGGTGGGCGCGGACCGCAGTATTTT. Protein: CASSSTVAGGRGPQYF.

This clone has more than one count but fewer than ten. J is TRBJ1-5 and V is TRBV27, with TRBD1 matching 8 bases. This CDR3 has 15 residues. The germline V gene has CDR1 MNHEY and CDR2 SMNVEV (reference sequence). J gave up 5 bases and V 5 bases, and 8 bases lay outside the gene matches. CDR3 protein: CASSPDRGEDQPQHF. In DNA form, the CDR3 reads TGTGCCAGCAGTCCCGACAGGGGTGAGGATCAGCCCCAGCATTTT.

The rearrangement joins TRBV13 to TRBJ2-5, with 7 bases lining up with TRBD1. Germline CDR1 reads PRHDT; CDR2 reads FYEKMQ (reference sequence). The CDR3 runs 14 residues. V gave up 0 bases and J gave up 7 bases; unmatched junction bases: 5. CDR3 loop: CASSLGGQAGTQYF. CDR3 nucleotide sequence: TGTGCCAGCAGCTTAGGCGGACAGGCAGGGACCCAGTACTTC.

V is TRBV4-1 and J is TRBJ2-7, with 7 positions matching TRBD1. Germline CDR1 reads MGHRA; CDR2 reads YSYEKL. The CDR3 has 15 amino acids. V lost 2 bases and J lost 1; bases outside the gene matches: 5. DNA for the CDR3: TGCGCCAGCAGCCAACGGGACAGCTCTTCCTACGAGCAGTACTTC. Its translation: CASSQRDSSSYEQYF.

V usage is TRBV11-2 and J usage is TRBJ2-3; possibly TRBD1 for D (6 bases). The CDR3 loop spans 15 amino acids. V was trimmed by 5 bases and J by 2 bases, leaving 14 bases between them. Per germline, CDR1 SGHAT and CDR2 FQNNGV. The DNA for the CDR3 is TGTGCCAGCAGCGTCGGGACATCGATCACAGATACGCAGTATTTT. Its translation is CASSVGTSITDTQYF.

Comment on this clone: An end of the junction differs from the germline gene, which may be a read error. V and J are TRBV7-7 and TRBJ2-1; 8 positions match TRBD2. Germline V gene lookup returns CDR1 SSHAT and CDR2 FNYEAQ (reference sequence). This CDR3 is built from 15 residues. In DNA form, the CDR3 reads TGTGCTAGCAGCTTAACAGCGGGAGCCGAAAATGAGCAGTTCTTC. It specifies CASSLTAGAENEQFF.

This clone was found a few times. This chain links TRBV11-2 with TRBJ2-7; D is unclear. This CDR3 is 13 amino acids long. Trimming took 0 bases from V and 1 from J, leaving 4 bases between them. Germline loops: CDR1 SGHAT, CDR2 FQNNGV. The CDR3 loop is CASSLDRSYEQYF. The CDR3 DNA reads TGTGCCAGCAGCTTAGATCGGTCCTACGAGCAGTACTTC. The complete variable domain, with remaining parts taken from reference TRBV11-2 and TRBJ2-7, reads EAGVAQSPRYKIIEKRQSVAFWCNPISGHATLYWYQQILGQGPKLLIQFQNNGVVDDSQLPKDRFSAERLKGVDSTLKIQPAKLEDSAVYLCASSLDRSYEQYFGPGTRLTVT.

This clone occurred once. The V call is TRBV12-5, the J call TRBJ2-7; tentatively, D is TRBD1 (6 bases). Trimming took off 7 bases at V and 4 bases at J, with 11 bases between the two ends. The CDR3 has 12 residues. Germline V gene sequence: CDR1 LGHNT, CDR2 FRNRAP. DNA for the CDR3: TGTGCTAGTGCCCCAACAGGGTACGAGCAGTACTTC. It is translated as CASAPTGYEQYF.

This chain connects TRBV4-3 to TRBJ2-5, with 13 bases fitting TRBD2. V was pared by 0 bases and J by 5 bases, with 6 bases of the junction left unmatched. CDR1 LGHNA and CDR2 YSLEER come from the germline V gene. The CDR3 runs to 17 residues. The CDR3 nucleotides are TGCGCCAGCAGCCAAGATCCAGGACTAGCGGGGGTCGAGACCCAGTACTTC. Protein: CASSQDPGLAGVETQYF.

The rearrangement links TRBV7-6 to TRBJ2-1; 9 bases map to TRBD2. This CDR3 comprises 16 residues. Losses at the gene ends were 0 bases for V and 7 bases for J; bases not matched to a gene: 7. The germline CDR1 and CDR2 sequences are SGHVS and FNYEAQ. CDR3 residues: CASSLAVSGGWNEQFF. CDR3 coding DNA: TGTGCCAGCAGCTTAGCGGTTAGCGGGGGATGGAATGAGCAGTTCTTC.

The rearrangement uses TRBV4-3 and TRBJ2-7; no definite D call. V dropped 0 bases and J dropped 3 bases, with 6 bases sitting between them. CDR1 and CDR2 (germline): LGHNA, YSLEER. The CDR3 is made up of 13 amino acids. CDR3 in amino acids: CASSQDRLYEQYF. DNA of the CDR3: TGCGCCAGCAGCCAAGATCGACTCTACGAGCAGTACTTC.

The V and J genes are TRBV11-2 and TRBJ2-7; possibly TRBD1 for D (5 bases). This CDR3 is 12 amino acids long. With 1 base removed from V and 6 bases from J, the gap between germline ends came to 7 bases. Germline CDR1 SGHAT, CDR2 FQNNGV. The CDR3 protein is CASSLGGPEQYF. The CDR3 nucleotides read TGTGCCAGCAGCTTAGGGGGCCCCGAGCAGTACTTC.

In its sample, this clone was seen once. The chain carries TRBV29-1 and TRBJ1-4; D call uncertain. Germline V gene sequence: CDR1 SQVTM, CDR2 ANQGSEA. The V end was cut by 4 bases, the J end by 8 bases, with 5 bases between. CDR3 length: 10 residues. The DNA for the CDR3 is TGCAGCGTTGTGACAGAAAAACTGTTTTTT. Translating gives CSVVTEKLFF.

This clone appeared a few times. The rearrangement links TRBV19 to TRBJ1-6, with 10 bases fitting TRBD1. V lost 3 bases to trimming and J lost 16 bases; unmatched junction nucleotides: 0. The germline V gene encodes CDR1 LNHDA and CDR2 SQIVND (reference sequence). The CDR3 is 11 amino acids. CDR3 nucleotides: TGTGCCAGTAGTATGGGACAGGGGCTCCACTTT. Translation: CASSMGQGLHF.

The rearrangement joins TRBV2 to TRBJ2-1, with TRBD2 matching over 7 bases. Trimming took 6 bases from V and 6 from J; bases not matched to a gene: 14. Germline values: CDR1 SNHLY, CDR2 FYNNEI. The CDR3 is 16 amino acids. The CDR3 nucleotides are TGTGCCAGCAGCCCAGGGAGGGAGGGCAGTACCAATGAGCAGTTCTTC. This sequence encodes CASSPGREGSTNEQFF.

This clone was recorded once. The chain carries TRBV4-3 and TRBJ2-7; perhaps TRBD2 as D (6 bases). Trimming cost V 4 bases and J 2 bases, with 12 bases left between them. Germline V gene sequence: CDR1 LGHNA, CDR2 YSLEER. The CDR3 runs to 14 residues. The CDR3 DNA reads as TGCGCCAGCAGCCTTAGGGCGGGGCCCTACGAGCAGTACTTC. This codes for CASSLRAGPYEQYF.

This CDR3 reads CASSLAIIAGTTHNEQFF. The CDR3 coding sequence is TGTGCCAGCAGCTTAGCGATTATAGCGGGAACAACCCACAATGAGCAGTTCTTC. V usage is TRBV7-6 and J usage is TRBJ2-1; 8 positions match TRBD2. The germline V gene encodes CDR1 SGHVS and CDR2 FNYEAQ. The CDR3 runs 18 residues. V gave up 0 bases and J gave up 5 bases; unmatched junction bases: 12.

J is TRBJ1-2 and V is TRBV6-5; D is perhaps TRBD1 (5 bases). Germline V CDR1 and CDR2: MNHEY, SVGAGI. V was clipped by 5 bases and J by 8 bases, with 15 bases between them. The CDR3 loop spans 13 amino acids. The CDR3 nucleotides are TGTGCCAGCAGTCTTCGGGACTTAGGCGGCTACACCTTC. The encoded protein is CASSLRDLGGYTF.

Remarks on this clone: The same CDR3 is also encoded by other DNA sequences in this sample. The chain joins TRBV4-1 to TRBJ2-1; 12 bases match TRBD2. After removal of 4 bases from V and 6 bases from J, the junction contained 10 bases not matched to a gene. This CDR3 has 17 amino acids. Germline assignment: CDR1 MGHRA and CDR2 YSYEKL. The CDR3 loop reads CASSRLAGGPEGNEQFF. The CDR3, as DNA: TGCGCCAGCAGCCGGCTAGCGGGGGGGCCGGAGGGCAATGAGCAGTTCTTC.

The CDR3 protein is CASSRSEDSFYGYTF. In DNA, the CDR3 is TGCGCCAGCAGCCGATCCGAGGACAGCTTCTATGGCTACACCTTC. The V and J genes are TRBV4-3 and TRBJ1-2; D may be TRBD1 (6 bases). Germline loops: CDR1 LGHNA, CDR2 YSLEER. Trimming took 4 bases from V and 4 from J, leaving 16 bases between them. The CDR3 totals 15 residues.